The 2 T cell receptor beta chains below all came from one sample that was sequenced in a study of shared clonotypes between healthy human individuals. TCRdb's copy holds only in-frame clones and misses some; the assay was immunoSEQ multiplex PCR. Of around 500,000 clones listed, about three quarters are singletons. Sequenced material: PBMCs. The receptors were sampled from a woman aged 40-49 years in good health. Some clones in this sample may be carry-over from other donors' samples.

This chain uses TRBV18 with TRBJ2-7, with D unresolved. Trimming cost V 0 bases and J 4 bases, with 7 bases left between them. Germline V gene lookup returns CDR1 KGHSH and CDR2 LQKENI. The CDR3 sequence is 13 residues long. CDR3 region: CASSPPTGYEQYF. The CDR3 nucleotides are TGTGCCAGCTCACCACCAACTGGTTACGAGCAGTACTTC.

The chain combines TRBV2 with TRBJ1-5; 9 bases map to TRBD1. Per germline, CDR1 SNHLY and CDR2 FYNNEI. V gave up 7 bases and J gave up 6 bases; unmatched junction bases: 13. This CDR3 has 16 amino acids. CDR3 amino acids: CASTDSGTGTGQPQHF. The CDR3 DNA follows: TGTGCCAGCACCGATTCCGGGACAGGGACCGGTCAGCCCCAGCATTTT.